Listed below are T cell receptor beta chains from one sample, sequenced in a study of cytomegalovirus exposure and HLA in healthy donors. Assay used: immunoSEQ multiplex PCR; TCRdb lists only in-frame clones, some missing. The sample's table shows roughly 220,000 clones. Sequencing was performed on PBMCs. Receptor source: a girl aged 2 to 10 in good health and CMV-seropositive. The CDR3 runs from the conserved cysteine through the conserved F or W. A D gene is named only where the DNA matches it firmly.

d_call	v_call	j_call	cdr3_nt	cdr3_aa
TRBD1	TRBV6-5	TRBJ2-2	TGTGCCAGCAGCCTAACGACAGGGGACACCGGGGAGCTGTTTTTT	CASSLTTGDTGELFF
TRBD1	TRBV7-3	TRBJ2-2	TGTGCCAGCAGCTTAATGGCGACAGGGGGGAACACCGGGGAGCTGTTTTTT	CASSLMATGGNTGELFF
TRBD2	TRBV7-8	TRBJ2-3	TGTGCCAGCAGCTTAGAGGACGGGGGGACTAGCACAGATACGCAGTATTTT	CASSLEDGGTSTDTQYF
NA	TRBV5-6	TRBJ2-7	TGTGCCAGCAGCTTGTACCGTTATAGCACCTCAAACTACGAGCAGTACTTC	CASSLYRYSTSNYEQYF
TRBD1	TRBV5-1	TRBJ1-1	TGCGCCAGCAGCAGCCGGGACAGCGGGAACACTGAAGCTTTCTTT	CASSSRDSGNTEAFF
NA	TRBV29-1	TRBJ1-2	TGCAGCGTTGAGGGAGACTATGGCTACACCTTC	CSVEGDYGYTF
NA	TRBV11-2	TRBJ1-1	TGTGCCAGCAGCGCCCCAGGGTTTGGGAACACTGAAGCTTTCTTT	CASSAPGFGNTEAFF
TRBD1	TRBV6-6	TRBJ2-7	TGTGCCAGCAGTTACGGACAGGCACCCTCCTACGAGCAGTACTTC	CASSYGQAPSYEQYF
NA	TRBV5-4	TRBJ2-3	TGTGCCAGCAGGCCCGGGTCCTTAGACCCAGATACGCAGTATTTT	CASRPGSLDPDTQYF
TRBD2	TRBV30	TRBJ2-3	TGTGCCTGGAGTGTAGGTGGGACTAGGTCGGATACGCAGTATTTT	CAWSVGGTRSDTQYF
TRBD1	TRBV7-6	TRBJ1-1	TGTGCCAGCAGCAGTGGACAGGGCCTCATCCCTGAAGCTTTCTTT	CASSSGQGLIPEAFF
TRBD1	TRBV28	TRBJ1-2	TGTGCCAGCAGTTCACCGGGACAGAGAGCTAACTATGGCTACACCTTC	CASSSPGQRANYGYTF
NA	TRBV21-1	TRBJ1-1	TGTGCCCCCCGGGAGGCGAGGAACACTGAAGCTTTCTTT	CAPREARNTEAFF
NA	TRBV28	TRBJ2-3	TGTGCCAGCAGTTTACCCCTGGACTTTTCAGATACGCAGTATTTT	CASSLPLDFSDTQYF
TRBD1	TRBV5-6	TRBJ2-7	TGTGCCAGCAGCTTTCTGGACAGGTCCTACGAGCAGTACTTC	CASSFLDRSYEQYF
TRBD1	TRBV28	TRBJ2-7	TGTGCCAGCAGTGCCTCGACAGGGCGGTTTTACGAGCAGTACTTC	CASSASTGRFYEQYF